Each of the 25 T cell receptor beta chains below was sequenced from the same sample in a study of blood T cell repertoires in COVID-19. Sequencing used immunoSEQ multiplex PCR; TCRdb keeps in-frame clones, though not all of them. The data show around 330,000 clones, about 91% seen once. Sequenced material: peripheral blood. These receptors all come from a woman in her 30s with COVID-19, enrolled during active disease.

The rearrangement uses TRBV7-2 and TRBJ1-2, with D possibly matching TRBD1 (6 bases). In germline, CDR1 is SGHTA, CDR2 FQGNSA. V gave up 3 bases and J gave up 4 bases, with 9 bases separating them. The CDR3 is 13 residues long. In nucleotides, the CDR3 is TGTGCCAGCAGCTTGGTGGACAGCTATGGCTACACCTTC. Residues: CASSLVDSYGYTF.

The rearrangement joins TRBV4-1 to TRBJ2-1; the match to TRBD1 covers 12 bases. Germline trimming cut 3 bases from V and 8 bases from J; bases unmatched to any gene: 2. The CDR3 is made up of 14 amino acids. Looked up from germline, CDR1 is MGHRA and CDR2 is YSYEKL. This CDR3 reads CASSQGQGAYEQFF. CDR3 DNA sequence: TGCGCCAGCAGCCAGGGACAGGGGGCCTATGAGCAGTTCTTC.

The V gene is TRBV6-5, the J gene TRBJ2-5; the match to TRBD2 covers 9 bases. CDR1 and CDR2 from the germline V gene are MNHEY and SVGAGI. The CDR3 loop spans 13 amino acids. Germline trimming cut 5 bases from V and 5 bases from J; bases unmatched to any gene: 3. CDR3 loop: CASSPSGTETQYF. The DNA for the CDR3 is TGTGCCAGCAGTCCTAGCGGGACGGAGACCCAGTACTTC.

The chain carries TRBV30 and TRBJ2-2; D gene ambiguous. In germline, CDR1 is GTSNPN, CDR2 SVGIG (reference sequence). Trimming shortened V by 4 bases and J by 1 base, and 7 bases separated the two germline ends. The length of the CDR3 is 13 residues. The CDR3 loop reads CAWTRQNTGELFF. The CDR3 bases are TGTGCCTGGACTCGACAGAACACCGGGGAGCTGTTTTTT.

This chain joins TRBV2 and TRBJ1-6; 10 nucleotides match TRBD1. The CDR3 is made up of 16 amino acids. V dropped 6 bases and J dropped 7; count of bases not matched to a gene: 9. The germline CDR1 and CDR2 sequences are SNHLY and FYNNEI. The CDR3 DNA reads TGTGCCAGCAGAAGGGACAGGGGCCCTTCCAATTCACCCCTCCACTTT. As protein: CASRRDRGPSNSPLHF.

This chain connects TRBV27 to TRBJ1-2; no clear D gene. The germline V gene encodes CDR1 MNHEY and CDR2 SMNVEV (reference sequence). Trimming removed 5 bases at V and 0 bases at J, with 7 bases between. The CDR3 loop spans 13 amino acids. CDR3 sequence: CASSIHSNYGYTF. Written as DNA, the CDR3 is TGTGCCAGCAGTATCCATTCTAACTATGGCTACACCTTC.

The chain combines TRBV5-5 with TRBJ1-2; possibly TRBD1 for D (6 bases). Germline assignment: CDR1 SGHKS and CDR2 YYEKEE (reference sequence). Trimming took off 3 bases at V and 7 bases at J, with 19 bases between the two ends. The CDR3 totals 15 residues. CDR3 bases: TGTGCCAGCAGCTCACAGGGTTTGTATCCAGCTGGCTACACCTTC. Protein sequence: CASSSQGLYPAGYTF. The full variable domain, its missing parts supplied by reference TRBV5-5 and TRBJ1-2, is DAGVTQSPTHLIKTRGQQVTLRCSPISGHKSVSWYQQVLGQGPQFIFQYYEKEERGRGNFPDRFSARQFPNYSSELNVNALLLGDSALYLCASSSQGLYPAGYTFGSGTRLTVV.

The chain combines TRBV2 with TRBJ1-5, with D possibly TRBD1 on 5 matching bases. Germline lookup yields CDR1 SNHLY and CDR2 FYNNEI. V was trimmed by 4 bases and J by 9 bases, leaving 19 bases between them. The CDR3 is 15 amino acids. The CDR3 region has the DNA TGTGCCAGCAGTGCTGGCAGGGAAGCAATCATGCCCCAGCATTTT. Encoded protein: CASSAGREAIMPQHF.

The gene calls are TRBV5-1 and TRBJ1-3, with 8 bases lining up with TRBD1. The CDR3 is 13 amino acids. Germline V lookup: CDR1 SGHRS, CDR2 YFSETQ. Trimming removed 0 bases from V and 8 bases from J; junction bases left unmatched: 1. CDR3 region: CASSLDRGYTIYF. DNA for the CDR3: TGCGCCAGCAGCTTGGACAGGGGGTACACCATATATTTT.

This rearrangement joins TRBV4-2 to TRBJ1-6; no clear D. The CDR3 extends over 18 amino acids. Germline V gene lookup returns CDR1 LGHNA and CDR2 YNFKEQ. V lost 1 base, J lost 3 bases, and 16 bases lay in between. The chain's CDR3 is CASSQVEWNGGYNSPLHF. In nucleotides, the CDR3 is TGTGCCAGCAGCCAAGTAGAATGGAACGGCGGCTATAATTCACCCCTCCACTTT.

The V and J genes are TRBV27 and TRBJ1-5, with TRBD1 identical over 10 bases. CDR3 length equals 13 residues. V dropped 5 bases and J dropped 13; count of bases not matched to a gene: 8. The germline gives CDR1 MNHEY, CDR2 SMNVEV (reference sequence). The CDR3 sequence: CASSPNRDRGQHF. The DNA of the CDR3 is TGTGCCAGCAGTCCAAACCGGGACAGGGGACAGCATTTT.

The chain couples TRBV6-5 to TRBJ2-2; 7 nucleotides line up with TRBD1. Per germline, CDR1 MNHEY and CDR2 SVGAGI. J was trimmed by 7 bases and V by 6 bases; bases with no gene match: 5. The CDR3 sequence is 13 residues long. The CDR3 reads CASRLQGFGELFF. CDR3 DNA: TGTGCCAGCAGACTACAGGGGTTCGGGGAGCTGTTTTTT.

The chain recombines TRBV4-1 with TRBJ1-6, with a weak D call TRBD1 (5 bases). In germline, CDR1 is MGHRA, CDR2 YSYEKL. CDR3 length: 14 residues. V lost 0 bases, J lost 8 bases, and 8 bases lay in between. The chain's CDR3 is CASSQDRVDSPLHF. CDR3 nucleotides: TGCGCCAGCAGCCAAGACAGGGTTGATTCACCCCTCCACTTT.

The rearrangement joins TRBV5-4 to TRBJ2-1, with D tentatively TRBD1 (6 bases). The CDR3 has 13 amino acids. CDR1 SGHNT and CDR2 YYREEE come from the germline V gene (reference sequence). V lost 4 bases, J lost 7 bases, and 12 bases lay in between. The CDR3 DNA sequence: TGTGCCAGCAGCAATGACAGGATTAATGAGCAGTTCTTC. Its protein product is CASSNDRINEQFF.

This clone has more than one count but fewer than ten. The genes are TRBV12-3 or TRBV12-4 and TRBJ1-3; D unresolved. The V gene lost 8 bases and the J gene lost 4 bases, with 9 bases spanning the gap. The CDR3 has 12 amino acids. The CDR3 nucleotides read TGTGCCAGCTTAATAGAGGGAAACACCATATATTTT. Protein product: CASLIEGNTIYF.

The chain recombines TRBV5-1 with TRBJ1-1, with a tentative D call TRBD1 (5 bases). V gave up 3 bases and J gave up 0 bases, with 9 bases separating them. Germline V gene sequence: CDR1 SGHRS, CDR2 YFSETQ. This CDR3 spans 14 amino acids. This chain's CDR3 is CASSSQVMNTEAFF. The CDR3 bases are TGCGCCAGCAGCTCACAGGTTATGAACACTGAAGCTTTCTTT. The whole variable domain, remainder taken from reference TRBV5-1 and TRBJ1-1, is KAGVTQTPRYLIKTRGQQVTLSCSPISGHRSVSWYQQTPGQGLQFLFEYFSETQRNKGNFPGRFSGRQFSNSRSEMNVSTLELGDSALYLCASSSQVMNTEAFFGQGTRLTVV.

In its sample, this clone was seen once. V gene TRBV6-2 or TRBV6-3 combines with J gene TRBJ2-1; TRBD1 aligns across 9 bases. The CDR3 is 16 amino acids. Germline trimming cut 2 bases from V and 8 bases from J; bases unmatched to any gene: 10. CDR1 and CDR2 (germline): MNHEY, SVGEGT. This CDR3 reads CASSYKQGQGFDEQFF. CDR3 DNA: TGTGCCAGCAGTTACAAACAGGGACAGGGTTTCGATGAGCAGTTCTTC.

This clone was seen once. The genes are TRBV4-3 and TRBJ1-1, with D possibly being TRBD1 (5 bases). The CDR3 runs 15 residues. Trimming removed 1 base at V and 3 bases at J, with 12 bases between. Germline loops: CDR1 LGHNA, CDR2 YSLEER. In DNA form, the CDR3 reads TGCGCCAGCAGCCAAGTTGGCCAGGGCTACACTGAAGCTTTCTTT. Amino acids: CASSQVGQGYTEAFF.

V gene TRBV7-8 combines with J gene TRBJ2-7, with 7 bases that match TRBD2. Germline V gene data show CDR1 as SGHVS and CDR2 as FQNEAQ. The CDR3 is 15 amino acids. The junction had 4 bases not matched to a gene; V was cut back by 1 base and J by 1 base. This CDR3 is CASSLGGGGSYEQYF. DNA for the CDR3: TGTGCCAGCAGCTTAGGGGGGGGAGGGTCCTACGAGCAGTACTTC.

The chain is built from TRBV6-1 and TRBJ2-2; 11 bases agree with TRBD1. CDR3 size: 15 residues. The ends lost 3 bases at V and 6 bases at J; junction bases unmatched: 3. CDR1 is MNHNS, CDR2 SASEGT, per germline. The CDR3 sequence is CASSEDRGRAGELFF. In nucleotides, the CDR3 is TGTGCCAGCAGTGAGGACAGGGGGCGGGCCGGGGAGCTGTTTTTT.

V and J are TRBV5-5 and TRBJ2-2, with D hard to call. The CDR3 loop spans 14 amino acids. CDR1 SGHKS and CDR2 YYEKEE come from the germline V gene (reference sequence). V lost 2 bases, J lost 8 bases, and 13 bases lay in between. CDR3 region: CASSLDPSVGELFF. The CDR3 bases are TGTGCCAGCAGCTTAGATCCTTCAGTAGGGGAGCTGTTTTTT. The full variable domain, with the rest looked up from reference TRBV5-5 and TRBJ2-2, is DAGVTQSPTHLIKTRGQQVTLRCSPISGHKSVSWYQQVLGQGPQFIFQYYEKEERGRGNFPDRFSARQFPNYSSELNVNALLLGDSALYLCASSLDPSVGELFFGEGSRLTVL.

The V and J genes are TRBV7-9 and TRBJ1-2, with a possible D match to TRBD1 (6 bases). V gave up 5 bases and J gave up 4 bases, with 17 bases separating them. The CDR3 spans 15 residues. In germline, CDR1 is SEHNR, CDR2 FQNEAQ (reference sequence). Here the CDR3 reads CASSLRGGDGYGYTF. The DNA of the CDR3 is TGTGCCAGCAGCCTAAGGGGGGGCGATGGCTATGGCTACACCTTC.

The chain links TRBV7-9 to TRBJ2-3; 8 positions match TRBD2. V was clipped by 9 bases and J by 5 bases; unmatched bases: 25. Looked up from germline, CDR1 is SEHNR and CDR2 is FQNEAQ (reference sequence). The CDR3 extends over 19 amino acids. The CDR3, as DNA: TGTGCCAGTACCCCCCCCGAAGATGCGCGGGGGGTTTTTGGAGATACGCAGTATTTT. Its protein product is CASTPPEDARGVFGDTQYF. Using reference TRBV7-9 and TRBJ2-3 for the parts outside the CDR3, the full variable domain is DTGVSQNPRHKITKRGQNVTFRCDPISEHNRLYWYRQTLGQGPEFLTYFQNEAQLEKSRLLSDRFSAERPKGSFSTLEIQRTEQGDSAMYLCASTPPEDARGVFGDTQYFGPGTRLTVL.

For the CDR3, the DNA is TGTGCCATCAGTGAGTTGGCAGGGCGGCCCTACAATGAGCAGTTCTTC. Protein product: CAISELAGRPYNEQFF. This chain uses TRBV10-3 with TRBJ2-1, with D possibly TRBD1 on 5 matching bases. This CDR3 is built from 16 residues. V was shortened by 1 base and J by 2 bases, with 12 bases between the two germline ends. The germline V gene has CDR1 ENHRY and CDR2 SYGVKD.

This chain uses TRBV14 with TRBJ1-2; tentative D call: TRBD1 (5 bases). The CDR3 length is 14 residues. The germline V gene has CDR1 SGHDN and CDR2 FVKESK. Trimming removed 0 bases from V and 7 bases from J, with 12 bases in between. The CDR3 DNA reads as TGTGCCAGCAGCCAAGACCGGGGGACGGGTGGCTACACCTTC. Protein: CASSQDRGTGGYTF.